This TCR beta chain was identified during a study of identical twins. This clonotype was counted once. The antigen is not known. A universal primer site was incorporated via template switching, and the cDNA contained unique molecular identifiers. TCRdb passed the 5' RACE reads through MiXCR, listing each CDR3 protein once. The data show 450,000 or so distinct CDR3 sequences, around 14% seen once. General observations from the study: Zero-insertion results could be subject to partial confounding by invariant MAIT and iNKT cells.

Germline V gives CDR1 SGHTA, CDR2 FQGNSA. V gave up 4 bases and J gave up 9 bases, with 10 bases separating them. There are 12 residues in the CDR3. This sample also appeared in a second study, on yellow fever vaccine responses in identical twins. Per that paper: Twins reportedly had a vaccine T cell response that seemed partly convergent, partly personalized.

The genes are TRBV7-2 and TRBJ2-1, with D unresolved. Sequenced material: CD4+ T cells sorted from blood. The sequence came from a woman aged 18-29 years in good health. This CDR3 is CASSSQMREQFF. For the CDR3, the DNA is TGTGCCAGCAGCTCCCAAATGCGTGAGCAGTTCTTC.